A selection of T cell receptor beta chains follows, all from one sample in a study of CD8 T cells in ankylosing spondylitis. A single record per CDR3 protein comes from TCRdb applying MiXCR to the 5' RACE reads. Of approximately 260,000 distinct CDR3 sequences listed, 15% to 20% are singletons. Sequenced: blood, either unsorted or a sorted T cell fraction (not recorded which). The source is a male donor with ankylosing spondylitis or in good health (not recorded which). CDR3s include the opening cysteine and the closing phenylalanine or tryptophan. A D gene is named only where the DNA matches it firmly. Where a row states a size, it is once, few, many or the class of an expanded clone; other rows omit it.

j_gene	d_gene	abundance	v_gene	len	CDR3nt	CDR3aa
TRBJ1-2	NA	few	TRBV20-1	14	TGCAGTGCTAGGCCCCGGGGGGGGAACTATGGCTACACCTTC	CSARPRGGNYGYTF
TRBJ2-1	NA	NA	TRBV29-1	16	TGCAGCGTTACCCCGACGGGCCGGGCTCAGTACAATGAGCAGTTCTTC	CSVTPTGRAQYNEQFF
TRBJ2-5	TRBD2	NA	TRBV12-3/TRBV12-4	16	TGTGCCAGCAGTTTAATTAGCGGGACTCTACAAGAGACCCAGTACTTC	CASSLISGTLQETQYF
TRBJ1-1	NA	NA	TRBV9	14	TGTGCCAGCAGCGCCTCCGGGACACTCACTGAAGCTTTCTTT	CASSASGTLTEAFF
TRBJ2-7	NA	few	TRBV4-1	16	TGCGCCAGCAGCCAAGATTCAACAGGGAGCTCCTACGAGCAGTACTTC	CASSQDSTGSSYEQYF
TRBJ2-3	NA	NA	TRBV6-1	14	TGTGCCAGCAGTGTACAGGAGAGCACAGATACGCAGTATTTT	CASSVQESTDTQYF
TRBJ1-6	NA	NA	TRBV27	15	TGTGCCAGCACCTCTAATGTGGTACATAATTCACCCCTCCACTTT	CASTSNVVHNSPLHF
TRBJ2-1	TRBD2	NA	TRBV7-8	16	TGTGCCAGCAGCTCTACCGGAGCGGGAGTAGGCAATGAGCAGTTCTTC	CASSSTGAGVGNEQFF
TRBJ2-1	TRBD2	few	TRBV4-3	15	TGCGCCAGCAGCCAAGGGGCTAGCGGTTACAATGAGCAGTTCTTC	CASSQGASGYNEQFF
TRBJ2-7	NA	NA	TRBV10-3	13	TGTGCCATCAGGGCAGGGGATTCCTACGAGCAGTACTTC	CAIRAGDSYEQYF
TRBJ2-2	TRBD2	NA	TRBV4-1	17	TGCGCCAGCAGCCAAGATATCCTAGCGGGGACGGGCGGGGAGCTGTTTTTT	CASSQDILAGTGGELFF
TRBJ2-6	NA	few	TRBV21-1	14	TGTGCCAGCAGCAGACAGGACCCTCCCAACGTCCTGACTTTC	CASSRQDPPNVLTF
TRBJ1-2	NA	few	TRBV25-1	13	TGTGCCAGCAGTGAACAGGGATCGGGTGGCTACACCTTC	CASSEQGSGGYTF
TRBJ2-3	TRBD2	NA	TRBV20-1	17	TGCAGTGCTCTTCGCCCTACTAGCGGGAGGCCCACAGATACGCAGTATTTT	CSALRPTSGRPTDTQYF
TRBJ2-7	NA	many	TRBV28	11	TGTGCCAGCAGCGCGGGCCACGAGCAGTACTTC	CASSAGHEQYF
TRBJ2-7	TRBD1	NA	TRBV15	16	TGTGCCACCAGCAGAGAGATTCGGGACAGCGCCTACGAGCAGTACTTC	CATSREIRDSAYEQYF
TRBJ2-7	TRBD2	NA	TRBV9	14	TGTGCCAGCAGCCCAACTAGCGGGAGTAGCGAGCAGTACTTC	CASSPTSGSSEQYF
TRBJ2-1	TRBD1	once	TRBV2	15	TGTGCCAGCAGGCAGGACAGGGGGTACGATGGTGAGCAGTTCTTC	CASRQDRGYDGEQFF
TRBJ2-7	NA	few	TRBV27	9	TGTGCCAGCAGTCCAACTCCGTACTTC	CASSPTPYF
TRBJ2-1	NA	few	TRBV24-1	16	TGTGCCACCAGTGACTCCCCTGAAGGCGGGTACAATGAGCAGTTCTTC	CATSDSPEGGYNEQFF
TRBJ1-5	NA	few	TRBV7-2	15	TGTGCCAGCAGCTTAGTATCAGGGCCGGATCAGCCCCAGCATTTT	CASSLVSGPDQPQHF
TRBJ2-3	NA	NA	TRBV5-6	15	TGTGCCAGCTCATGGCCCATCGATTCTCCAGATACGCAGTATTTT	CASSWPIDSPDTQYF
TRBJ2-1	TRBD2	once	TRBV7-9	16	TGTGCCAGCAGCTCCCTCACTAGCGGGAGGGTGGTTGAGCAGTTCTTC	CASSSLTSGRVVEQFF
TRBJ2-7	TRBD2	few	TRBV2	15	TGTGCCAGCAGTGGAGCGGGGGACGAACCCTACGAGCAGTACTTC	CASSGAGDEPYEQYF
TRBJ2-1	NA	many	TRBV20-1	13	TGCAGTGCTAGCGGGAGAGAGTACTATGAGCAGTTCTTC	CSASGREYYEQFF
TRBJ2-7	NA	few	TRBV4-2	14	TGTGCCAGCAGCCAGCCCGGTGATAGCCACGAGCAGTACTTC	CASSQPGDSHEQYF
TRBJ1-1	NA	NA	TRBV12-3/TRBV12-4	16	TGTGCCAGCAGTCCCTTCGGGGGGCCAATGAACACTGAAGCTTTCTTT	CASSPFGGPMNTEAFF
TRBJ2-5	NA	NA	TRBV24-1	15	TGTGCCACCAGTACGGTTGGCGCACACCAAGAGACCCAGTACTTC	CATSTVGAHQETQYF
TRBJ2-5	TRBD2	NA	TRBV6-2/TRBV6-3	19	TGTGCCAGCAGTTCCCCCCCTTTAGGTAGCGGGAGGCACGAAGAGACCCAGTACTTC	CASSSPPLGSGRHEETQYF
TRBJ2-1	TRBD1	many	TRBV7-9	13	TGTGCCAGCAGCGAGGGGACAGGTGGGGAGCAGTTCTTC	CASSEGTGGEQFF
TRBJ2-7	TRBD1	NA	TRBV5-1	16	TGCGCCAGCAGCTCCCCCCGACAAGGTCGGACAGGCGAGCAGTACTTC	CASSSPRQGRTGEQYF
TRBJ2-5	TRBD1	NA	TRBV7-9	15	TGTGCCAGCAGCTCACTACAGGGGCCCCAAGAGACCCAGTACTTC	CASSSLQGPQETQYF
TRBJ2-5	NA	few	TRBV27	14	TGTGCCAGCAGCCCCCCTAATAGCAGGGAGACCCAGTACTTC	CASSPPNSRETQYF
TRBJ2-3	TRBD2	few	TRBV30	20	TGTGCCTTCCTCCGTAGGGGGAGCCGGACTAGCGGAAAACCCACAGATACGCAGTATTTT	CAFLRRGSRTSGKPTDTQYF
TRBJ2-7	NA	few	TRBV12-3/TRBV12-4	12	TGTGCCAGCAGTTTCCTATTGTACGAGCAGTACTTC	CASSFLLYEQYF
TRBJ1-4	NA	many	TRBV6-1	14	TGTGCCAGCAACTTGGGACTGATCAATGAAAAACTGTTTTTT	CASNLGLINEKLFF
TRBJ2-7	TRBD1	NA	TRBV7-9	15	TGTGCCAGCAGCTTAGAACAGGGGGAAAGCTACGAGCAGTACTTC	CASSLEQGESYEQYF
TRBJ2-7	NA	many	TRBV7-6	12	TGTGCCAGCAGCCATCAGGGCTACGAGCAGTACTTC	CASSHQGYEQYF